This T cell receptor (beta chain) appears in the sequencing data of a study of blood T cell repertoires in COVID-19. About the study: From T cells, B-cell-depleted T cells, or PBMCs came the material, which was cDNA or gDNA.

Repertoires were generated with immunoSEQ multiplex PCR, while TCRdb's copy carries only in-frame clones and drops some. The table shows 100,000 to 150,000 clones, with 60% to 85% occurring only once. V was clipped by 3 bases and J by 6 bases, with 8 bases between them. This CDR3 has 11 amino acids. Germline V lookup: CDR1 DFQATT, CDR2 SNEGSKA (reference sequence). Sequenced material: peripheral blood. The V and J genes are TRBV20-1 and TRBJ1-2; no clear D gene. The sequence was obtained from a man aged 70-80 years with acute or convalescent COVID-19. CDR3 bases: TGCAGTGCTAGCGGACTGAATGGCTACACCTTC. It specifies CSASGLNGYTF.